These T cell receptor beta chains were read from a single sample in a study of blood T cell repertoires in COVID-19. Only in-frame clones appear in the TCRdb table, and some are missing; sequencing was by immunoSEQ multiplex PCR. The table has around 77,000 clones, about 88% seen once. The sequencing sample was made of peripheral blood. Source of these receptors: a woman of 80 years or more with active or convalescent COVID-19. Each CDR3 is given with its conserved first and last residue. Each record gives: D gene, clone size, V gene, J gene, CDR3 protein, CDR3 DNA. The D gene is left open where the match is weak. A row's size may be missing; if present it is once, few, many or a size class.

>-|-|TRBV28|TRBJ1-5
CASSLLAAQPQHF
TGTGCCAGCAGTTTATTGGCGGCCCAGCCCCAGCATTTT
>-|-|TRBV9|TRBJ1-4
CASSAWALTNEKLFF
TGTGCCAGCAGCGCGTGGGCGCTTACAAATGAAAAACTGTTTTTT
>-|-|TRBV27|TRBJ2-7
CASSFRGSTYEQYF
TGTGCCAGCAGCTTCAGGGGTAGTACCTACGAGCAGTACTTC
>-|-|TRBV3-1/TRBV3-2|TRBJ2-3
CASSHRRTTSTDTQYF
TGTGCCAGCAGCCACCGACGTACGACTAGCACAGATACGCAGTATTTT
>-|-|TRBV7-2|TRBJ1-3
CASSPPGGFENTIYF
TGTGCCAGCAGCCCGCCGGGGGGGTTCGAAAACACCATATATTTT
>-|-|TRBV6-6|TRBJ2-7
CASSSTSFHEQYF
TGTGCCAGCAGTTCGACTAGTTTCCACGAGCAGTACTTC
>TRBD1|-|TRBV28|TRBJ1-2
CASSLKGGQVYGYTF
TGTGCCAGCAGTTTAAAGGGGGGACAGGTCTATGGCTACACCTTC
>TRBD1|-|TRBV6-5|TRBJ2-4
CASTSGGQAVLYF
TGTGCCAGCACCTCCGGAGGACAGGCCGTGTTGTACTTC
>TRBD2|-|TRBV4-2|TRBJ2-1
CASSQGAAGGPSSYNEQFF
TGTGCCAGCAGCCAAGGGGCCGCGGGGGGGCCTAGTTCCTACAATGAGCAGTTCTTC
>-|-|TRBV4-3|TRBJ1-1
CASSQDEMKGAFF
TGCGCCAGCAGCCAAGATGAGATGAAGGGGGCTTTCTTT
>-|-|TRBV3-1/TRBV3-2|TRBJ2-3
CASSQGGVNTQYF
TGTGCCAGCAGCCAAGGGGGAGTGAATACGCAGTATTTT
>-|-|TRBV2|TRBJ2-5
CASTPRGAGTSPGATQYF
TGTGCCAGCACCCCCCGGGGAGCCGGGACTTCGCCCGGGGCGACCCAGTACTTC
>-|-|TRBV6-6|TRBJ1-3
CASRGRAELLGNTIYF
TGTGCCAGCAGAGGCAGGGCGGAACTGCTTGGAAACACCATATATTTT
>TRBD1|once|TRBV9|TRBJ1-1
CASSEGGDRGGGNTEAFF
TGTGCCAGCAGCGAGGGAGGTGACAGGGGAGGTGGGAACACTGAAGCTTTCTTT